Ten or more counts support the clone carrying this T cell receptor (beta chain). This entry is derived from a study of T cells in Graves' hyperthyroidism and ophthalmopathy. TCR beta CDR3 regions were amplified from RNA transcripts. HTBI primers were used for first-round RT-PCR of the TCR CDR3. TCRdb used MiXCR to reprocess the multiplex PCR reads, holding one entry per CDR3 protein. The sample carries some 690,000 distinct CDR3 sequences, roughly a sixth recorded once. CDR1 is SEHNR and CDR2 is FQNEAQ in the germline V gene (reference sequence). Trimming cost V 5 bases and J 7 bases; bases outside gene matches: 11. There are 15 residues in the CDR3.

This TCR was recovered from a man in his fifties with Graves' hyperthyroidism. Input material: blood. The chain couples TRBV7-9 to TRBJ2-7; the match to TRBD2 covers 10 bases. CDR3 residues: CASSAGVAGGREQYF. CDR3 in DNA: TGTGCCAGCAGCGCCGGGGTAGCGGGAGGTAGGGAGCAGTACTTC.